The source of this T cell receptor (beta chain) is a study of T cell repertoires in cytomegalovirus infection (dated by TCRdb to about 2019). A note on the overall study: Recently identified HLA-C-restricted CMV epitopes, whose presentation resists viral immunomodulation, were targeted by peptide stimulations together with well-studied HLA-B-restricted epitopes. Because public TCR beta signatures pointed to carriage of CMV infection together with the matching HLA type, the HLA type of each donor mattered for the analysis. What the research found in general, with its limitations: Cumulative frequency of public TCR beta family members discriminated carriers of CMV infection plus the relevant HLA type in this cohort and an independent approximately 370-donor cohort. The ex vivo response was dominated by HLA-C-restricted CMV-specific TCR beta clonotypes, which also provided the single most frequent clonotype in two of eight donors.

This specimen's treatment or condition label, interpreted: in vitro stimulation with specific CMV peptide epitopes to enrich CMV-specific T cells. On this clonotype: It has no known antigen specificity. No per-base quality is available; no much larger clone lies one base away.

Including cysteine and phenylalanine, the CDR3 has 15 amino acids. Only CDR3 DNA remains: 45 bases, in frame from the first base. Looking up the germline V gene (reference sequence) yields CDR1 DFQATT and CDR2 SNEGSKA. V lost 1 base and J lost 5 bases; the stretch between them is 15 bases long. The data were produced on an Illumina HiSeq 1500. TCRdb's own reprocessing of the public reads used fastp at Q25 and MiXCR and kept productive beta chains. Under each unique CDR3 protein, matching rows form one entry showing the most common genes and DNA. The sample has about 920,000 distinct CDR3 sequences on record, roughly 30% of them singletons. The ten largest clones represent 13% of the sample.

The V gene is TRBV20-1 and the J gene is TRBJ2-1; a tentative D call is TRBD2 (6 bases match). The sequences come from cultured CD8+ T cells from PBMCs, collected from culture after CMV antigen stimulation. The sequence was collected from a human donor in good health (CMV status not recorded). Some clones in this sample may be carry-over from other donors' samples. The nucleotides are TGCAGTGCTAGAGTGCAGGGCGGGGTCAACAATGAGCAGTTCTTC. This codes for CSARVQGGVNNEQFF.